This entry lists 22 T cell receptor beta chains sequenced from one sample in a study of blood T cell repertoires in COVID-19. Sequencing was performed with immunoSEQ multiplex PCR; in TCRdb, only in-frame clones are kept and a portion is missing. The sample records 100,000 to 150,000 clones, less than 90% being singletons. Sequencing was performed on peripheral blood. Receptors originate from a man aged 60-69 years with acute or convalescent COVID-19.

This rearrangement joins TRBV11-2 to TRBJ2-5; D uncertain. V dropped 0 bases and J dropped 0 bases, with 14 bases sitting between them. Germline V lookup: CDR1 SGHAT, CDR2 FQNNGV. This CDR3 comprises 17 residues. CDR3: CASSLEVGRAYQETQYF. The DNA of the CDR3 is TGTGCCAGCAGCTTAGAGGTCGGCAGAGCGTACCAAGAGACCCAGTACTTC.

The genes are TRBV15 and TRBJ2-5; no firm D call. V was trimmed by 1 base and J by 5 bases, leaving 8 bases between them. Germline V gene lookup returns CDR1 LNHNV and CDR2 YYDKDF (reference sequence). The CDR3 runs 13 residues. The CDR3 nucleotides read TGTGCCACCAGCAGAGTCAGCGATGAGACCCAGTACTTC. This gives the protein CATSRVSDETQYF.

The chain is built from TRBV6-5 and TRBJ1-2; TRBD1 might be the D (6 bases). The CDR3 consists of 13 residues. V was pared by 7 bases and J by 6 bases, with 15 bases between. Germline V gene lookup returns CDR1 MNHEY and CDR2 SVGAGI. The DNA for the CDR3 is TGTGCCAGCAACCGCCAACAGGGCGATGGCTACACCTTC. Amino acid sequence: CASNRQQGDGYTF.

The count of this clone is one. CDR3 in DNA: TGTGCCAGCAGCGACGGGGCAGGGGGAGAGACCCAGTACTTC. Protein product: CASSDGAGGETQYF. The J gene is TRBJ2-5, the V gene TRBV6-4; 7 positions match TRBD1. Looked up from germline, CDR1 is MRHNA and CDR2 is SNTAGT. There are 14 residues in the CDR3. V lost 6 bases to trimming and J lost 4 bases; unmatched junction nucleotides: 8.

The gene calls are TRBV7-9 and TRBJ2-7; TRBD1 aligns across 9 bases. Germline assignment: CDR1 SEHNR and CDR2 FQNEAQ (reference sequence). V was pared by 5 bases and J by 4 bases, with 15 bases of the junction left unmatched. The CDR3 spans 17 residues. CDR3 sequence (DNA): TGTGCCAGCAGCCCCAGGGACAGGGAGGGATTCTCTTACGAGCAGTACTTC. As protein: CASSPRDREGFSYEQYF.

This clone was detected only once. The chain joins TRBV5-1 to TRBJ1-6; no firm D call. This CDR3 comprises 15 residues. Trimming stripped 0 bases from V and 7 bases from J, with 11 bases between. The germline V gene has CDR1 SGHRS and CDR2 YFSETQ. This CDR3 reads CASSLDGSANSPLHF. The CDR3 coding sequence is TGCGCCAGCAGCTTGGATGGCAGCGCAAATTCACCCCTCCACTTT. The whole variable domain, remainder taken from reference TRBV5-1 and TRBJ1-6, is KAGVTQTPRYLIKTRGQQVTLSCSPISGHRSVSWYQQTPGQGLQFLFEYFSETQRNKGNFPGRFSGRQFSNSRSEMNVSTLELGDSALYLCASSLDGSANSPLHFGNGTRLTVT.

The chain is built from TRBV10-3 and TRBJ1-6, with a possible D match to TRBD1 (6 bases). V lost 0 bases and J 10 bases, leaving 13 bases between the germline ends. Germline assignment: CDR1 ENHRY and CDR2 SYGVKD. CDR3 length: 15 amino acids. The CDR3 coding sequence is TGTGCCATCAGTGAGTCGGTCAGGGGAACCTCACCCCTCCACTTT. Protein sequence: CAISESVRGTSPLHF.

The chain joins TRBV5-1 to TRBJ2-3; 13 positions agree with TRBD2. Germline CDR1 is SGHRS and CDR2 is YFSETQ. This CDR3 spans 17 amino acids. The J segment lost 2 bases and the V segment lost 3 bases, leaving 6 bases of the junction unmatched. CDR3 in amino acids: CASSWGTSGITTDTQYF. CDR3 DNA sequence: TGCGCCAGCAGCTGGGGGACTAGCGGGATTACCACAGATACGCAGTATTTT. The complete variable domain, with remaining parts taken from reference TRBV5-1 and TRBJ2-3, reads KAGVTQTPRYLIKTRGQQVTLSCSPISGHRSVSWYQQTPGQGLQFLFEYFSETQRNKGNFPGRFSGRQFSNSRSEMNVSTLELGDSALYLCASSWGTSGITTDTQYFGPGTRLTVL.

The chain recombines TRBV19 with TRBJ2-1; TRBD1 matches 8 bases. In germline, CDR1 is LNHDA, CDR2 SQIVND (reference sequence). The CDR3 is 15 residues long. With 8 bases clipped from V and 1 base from J, the junction kept 7 bases outside the gene matches. CDR3 in DNA: TGTGCCAGTGAGGTAGGACAGGGTTCCTACAATGAGCAGTTCTTC. It translates to CASEVGQGSYNEQFF.

V is TRBV11-2 and J is TRBJ1-1, with D uncertain. The germline V gene has CDR1 SGHAT and CDR2 FQNNGV. CDR3 length: 11 residues. The V gene lost 5 bases and the J gene lost 11 bases, with 12 bases spanning the gap. CDR3 DNA sequence: TGTGCCAGCAGCACCCCCGGGTTGGCTTTCTTT. This codes for CASSTPGLAFF.

In this sample, this clone turned up once. The chain carries TRBV7-8 and TRBJ2-3, with a tentative D call TRBD2 (5 bases). The CDR3 totals 15 residues. Germline loops: CDR1 SGHVS, CDR2 FQNEAQ. V lost 5 bases and J 0 bases, leaving 12 bases between the germline ends. For the CDR3, the DNA is TGTGCCAGCAGCGCGACTATGGTGAGCACAGATACGCAGTATTTT. It yields the protein CASSATMVSTDTQYF. Looking up the rest from reference TRBV7-8 and TRBJ2-3 gives the full variable domain: GAGVSQSPRYKVAKRGQDVALRCDPISGHVSLFWYQQALGQGPEFLTYFQNEAQLDKSGLPSDRFFAERPEGSVSTLKIQRTQQEDSAVYLCASSATMVSTDTQYFGPGTRLTVL.

V is TRBV4-1 and J is TRBJ2-7; the match to TRBD2 covers 9 bases. V lost 1 base, J lost 4 bases, and 8 bases stayed unmatched. The germline V gene encodes CDR1 MGHRA and CDR2 YSYEKL. The CDR3 is 16 amino acids. In DNA form, the CDR3 reads TGCGCCAGCAGCCAAGCTGCGGGAGGGTCTTGGTACGAGCAGTACTTC. It encodes CASSQAAGGSWYEQYF.

The chain couples TRBV6-5 to TRBJ1-5; 7 nucleotides agree with TRBD1. The germline CDR1 and CDR2 sequences are MNHEY and SVGAGI. The CDR3 is 15 amino acids. With 6 bases clipped from V and 5 bases from J, the junction kept 10 bases outside the gene matches. The CDR3 loop reads CASSRDRVGDQPQHF. The CDR3 coding sequence is TGTGCCAGCAGCCGAGACAGGGTTGGGGATCAGCCCCAGCATTTT.

The rearrangement uses TRBV5-5 and TRBJ2-1; 8 bases are shared with TRBD2. This CDR3 is 16 amino acids long. The trim removed 5 bases at V and 5 bases at J, leaving 12 bases unmatched. The germline V gene has CDR1 SGHKS and CDR2 YYEKEE (reference sequence). The CDR3 DNA reads TGTGCCAGCAGTCGATCGGTAGCGGGGAATAACAATGAGCAGTTCTTC. Encoded protein: CASSRSVAGNNNEQFF.

This chain links TRBV12-3 or TRBV12-4 with TRBJ1-1, with D maybe TRBD1 (5 bases). This CDR3 region has 13 residues. The germline V and J ends were trimmed by 5 bases and 6 bases, with 13 bases remaining between them. The DNA for the CDR3 is TGTGCCAGCAGTGAGGGACTCCTGCCTGAAGCTTTCTTT. It is translated as CASSEGLLPEAFF.

V usage is TRBV6-2 or TRBV6-3 and J usage is TRBJ2-7; maybe TRBD2 (7 bases). CDR3 length: 15 residues. V lost 7 bases, J lost 2 bases, and 18 bases lay in between. The V gene's germline CDR1 is MNHEY and CDR2 SVGEGT. CDR3 bases: TGTGCCAGCATCCCCGGAGGGGGGGGAGCCTACGAGCAGTACTTC. This gives the protein CASIPGGGGAYEQYF.

The chain couples TRBV6-5 to TRBJ1-2, with 8 bases fitting TRBD1. The junction had 7 bases not matched to a gene; V was cut back by 6 bases and J by 13 bases. CDR1 is MNHEY, CDR2 SVGAGI, per germline. The CDR3 is made up of 11 amino acids. For the CDR3, the DNA is TGTGCCAGCAGGGACAGGGTTTTGATCACCTTC. As protein: CASRDRVLITF.

The chain joins TRBV6-1 to TRBJ1-6; the D is unclear. The length of the CDR3 is 17 residues. Trimming shortened V by 2 bases and J by 5 bases, and 16 bases separated the two germline ends. Germline V gives CDR1 MNHNS, CDR2 SASEGT. The DNA of the CDR3 is TGTGCCAGCAGTGAAATCCAGACAATGGGTGATAATTCACCCCTCCACTTT. Amino acid sequence: CASSEIQTMGDNSPLHF.

This chain links TRBV30 with TRBJ2-3, with a weak D call TRBD1 (5 bases). Germline lookup yields CDR1 GTSNPN and CDR2 SVGIG (reference sequence). Trimming removed 2 bases from V and 0 bases from J, with 15 bases in between. This CDR3 has 16 residues. DNA for the CDR3: TGTGCCTGGAGTTCAGGGCGGAGATCTAGCACAGATACGCAGTATTTT. This gives the protein CAWSSGRRSSTDTQYF.

Only a few counts were recorded for this clone. The chain employs TRBV5-1 and TRBJ2-1; 7 nucleotides match TRBD2. This CDR3 spans 14 amino acids. V shed 5 bases and J 4 bases; nucleotides not matched to a gene: 6. Germline V gene lookup returns CDR1 SGHRS and CDR2 YFSETQ. CDR3 in amino acids: CASRSAGLYNEQFF. CDR3 nucleotide sequence: TGCGCCAGCAGATCAGCGGGACTTTACAATGAGCAGTTCTTC. Filled out from reference TRBV5-1 and TRBJ2-1, the complete variable domain reads KAGVTQTPRYLIKTRGQQVTLSCSPISGHRSVSWYQQTPGQGLQFLFEYFSETQRNKGNFPGRFSGRQFSNSRSEMNVSTLELGDSALYLCASRSAGLYNEQFFGPGTRLTVL.

Turning to this clone: An end of the junction differs from the germline gene, which may be a read error. The chain links TRBV19 to TRBJ2-5, with 15 positions matching TRBD2. Per the germline V gene, CDR1 is LNHDA and CDR2 is SQIVND (reference sequence). This CDR3 has 14 residues. The CDR3 DNA follows: TGTGCCAGTAGTATAGATGGACTAGCGGGGGGGCAGGACTTC. Protein sequence: CASSIDGLAGGQDF.

The chain uses TRBV10-3 and TRBJ2-1; the match to TRBD1 covers 9 bases. V trimming: 11 bases; J trimming: 6 bases; junction bases outside the gene matches: 11. Germline assignment: CDR1 ENHRY and CDR2 SYGVKD. This CDR3 contains 14 residues. The CDR3 spells CASRADRGGNEQFF. Written as DNA, the CDR3 is TGTGCCTCGAGGGCGGACAGGGGAGGCAATGAGCAGTTCTTC.